One and the same sample provided the 5 T cell receptor beta chains below, sequenced in a study of quantifying T cell responses using KT2 cells. Study at large: RNA was reverse transcribed with TCR alpha and beta constant-region primers.

A single-stranded UMI oligo with SP2 sequence was ligated to cDNA 3' ends. An equimolar mix of RC1.1 and RC1.2 primed the beta chain across TRBC1 and TRBC2. TCRdb ran MiXCR on the UMI-ligation and nested PCR reads and lists one entry per CDR3 protein. Of about 30,000 distinct CDR3 sequences in the sample, more than 7% were seen once. The sample comprised PBMCs spiked with cells of the T cell clone KT2. These receptors were obtained from a human donor.

The sample holds many counts of this clonotype. The V gene is TRBV4-1, the J gene TRBJ1-6, with 8 bases matching TRBD1. The CDR3 loop spans 18 amino acids. CDR1 MGHRA and CDR2 YSYEKL come from the germline V gene. V was clipped by 1 base and J by 10 bases; unmatched bases: 15. The CDR3 nucleotides read TGCGCCAGCAGCCAAGCCTCCGGACAGGGTCAAGCATGGTCACCCCTCCACTTT. It codes for CASSQASGQGQAWSPLHF.

This clonotype has a handful of counts. The chain employs TRBV12-3 or TRBV12-4 and TRBJ1-1; D gene ambiguous. This CDR3 spans 13 amino acids. The V end was cut by 3 bases, the J end by 3 bases, with 8 bases between. The CDR3 DNA is TGTGCCAGCAGTTTGTTGAGTTACACTGAAGCTTTCTTT. Translation: CASSLLSYTEAFF.

The rearrangement links TRBV4-1 to TRBJ2-1; tentative D call: TRBD2 (6 bases). This CDR3 comprises 15 residues. V shed 0 bases and J shed 6 bases, with 12 bases lying between them. Germline V gene sequence: CDR1 MGHRA, CDR2 YSYEKL. CDR3 sequence reads: CASSQDSGRGNEQFF. CDR3 sequence (DNA): TGCGCCAGCAGCCAAGATTCGGGGCGGGGCAATGAGCAGTTCTTC.

This clonotype is classed as medium-sized. This chain connects TRBV20-1 to TRBJ2-3; maybe TRBD2 (6 bases). This CDR3 comprises 15 residues. Germline V gene lookup returns CDR1 DFQATT and CDR2 SNEGSKA (reference sequence). Trimming pared 2 bases from V and 0 bases from J, leaving 12 bases between. CDR3 amino acids: CSARHMAGSTDTQYF. The CDR3 DNA reads TGCAGTGCTAGACATATGGCGGGGAGCACAGATACGCAGTATTTT.

The sample holds many counts of this clonotype. The J gene is TRBJ2-7, the V gene TRBV29-1; 9 bases match TRBD2. There are 13 residues in the CDR3. V lost 4 bases, J lost 3 bases, and 4 bases stayed unmatched. Germline-derived CDR1 and CDR2 are SQVTM and ANQGSEA. As DNA, the CDR3 is TGCAGCGTTGTGACTAGCGGTTTCTACGAGCAGTACTTC. This gives the protein CSVVTSGFYEQYF.